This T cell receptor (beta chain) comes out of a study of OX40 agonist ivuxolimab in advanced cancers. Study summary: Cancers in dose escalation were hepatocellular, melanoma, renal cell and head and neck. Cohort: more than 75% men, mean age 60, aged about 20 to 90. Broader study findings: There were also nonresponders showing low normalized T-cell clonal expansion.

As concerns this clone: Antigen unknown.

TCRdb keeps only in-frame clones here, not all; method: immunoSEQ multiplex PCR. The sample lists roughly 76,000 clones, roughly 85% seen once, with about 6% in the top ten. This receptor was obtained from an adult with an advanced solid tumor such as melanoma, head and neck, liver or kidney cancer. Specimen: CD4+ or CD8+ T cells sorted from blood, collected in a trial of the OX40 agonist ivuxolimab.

The DNA of the CDR3 is TGCGCCAGCAGCCAACCGACAGGATCCTACGAGCAGTACTTC. Protein: CASSQPTGSYEQYF. The chain combines TRBV5-1 with TRBJ2-7, with D maybe TRBD1 (6 bases). V shed 4 bases and J shed 1 base, with 12 bases lying between them. The CDR3 covers 14 residues. Germline assignment: CDR1 SGHRS and CDR2 YFSETQ.